Presented here are 32 T cell receptor beta chains from one specimen sequenced in a study of T cells in Graves' hyperthyroidism and ophthalmopathy. Regions amplified from RNA transcripts were the TCR beta CDR3 regions. In the first-round RT-PCR of the TCR CDR3, the HTBI primer set was used. One entry per CDR3 protein, called by TCRdb with MiXCR from the multiplex PCR reads. The table lists about 330,000 distinct CDR3 sequences, roughly 13% of them singletons. The sample taken for sequencing was blood. Receptors were obtained from a woman aged 40 to 50 with Graves' ophthalmopathy.

There are many counts of this clonotype. This chain uses TRBV24-1 with TRBJ2-5; 7 bases map to TRBD1. Unmatched junction bases numbered 10, after V lost 4 bases and J lost 3 bases. The CDR3 runs to 16 residues. Germline loops: CDR1 KGHDR, CDR2 SFDVKD. The CDR3, as DNA: TGTGCCACCAGTGAACAGACGATAGGGACAGAAGAGACCCAGTACTTC. This sequence encodes CATSEQTIGTEETQYF.

This clonotype has ten or more counts. This chain uses TRBV12-3 or TRBV12-4 with TRBJ2-1; 8 bases fit TRBD2. The V and J ends lost 6 bases and 7 bases, in that order; junction bases with no gene match: 8. The CDR3 consists of 14 residues. CDR3 coding DNA: TGTGCCAGCAGGTGGAGCGGGAGTATTAATGAGCAGTTCTTC. The encoded protein is CASRWSGSINEQFF.

The chain links TRBV15 to TRBJ2-7; a possible D gene is TRBD2 (6 bases). V was cut by 0 bases and J by 2 bases, with 14 bases left in between. Germline V lookup: CDR1 LNHNV, CDR2 YYDKDF (reference sequence). The CDR3 length is 16 residues. The CDR3 here is CATSRDGGGIPYEQYF. CDR3 in DNA: TGTGCCACCAGCAGAGATGGTGGGGGGATCCCCTACGAGCAGTACTTC.

V is TRBV7-9 and J is TRBJ1-3, with a weak D call TRBD1 (5 bases). Germline V gene sequence: CDR1 SEHNR, CDR2 FQNEAQ (reference sequence). This CDR3 contains 14 residues. Trimming took off 7 bases at V and 0 bases at J, with 10 bases between the two ends. CDR3 sequence: CASKGTFSGNTIYF. CDR3 in DNA: TGTGCCAGCAAGGGGACGTTCTCTGGAAACACCATATATTTT.

This clonotype was observed many times. The J gene is TRBJ1-1, the V gene TRBV27; D is uncertain. This CDR3 spans 15 amino acids. Trimming took 5 bases from V and 1 from J, leaving 14 bases between them. CDR1 and CDR2 from the germline V gene are MNHEY and SMNVEV (reference sequence). Here the CDR3 DNA reads TGTGCCAGCAGTCCCCAGGCTGCAGGGAACACTGAAGCTTTCTTT. This translates into CASSPQAAGNTEAFF.

Ten or more counts support this clonotype. The gene calls are TRBV20-1 and TRBJ2-7, with D possibly being TRBD1 (5 bases). This CDR3 has 11 amino acids. Germline V lookup: CDR1 DFQATT, CDR2 SNEGSKA (reference sequence). V lost 4 bases and J lost 3, with 7 bases in between. The CDR3 coding sequence is TGCAGTGCTAAAGGACACTACGAGCAGTACTTC. Translating gives CSAKGHYEQYF.

This clonotype was detected many times. The chain uses TRBV27 and TRBJ1-1, with D maybe TRBD1 (6 bases). V lost 8 bases and J lost 1, with 17 bases in between. Germline assignment: CDR1 MNHEY and CDR2 SMNVEV (reference sequence). The CDR3 has 15 amino acids. The CDR3 region is CASGQTWGSNTEAFF. The CDR3 DNA is TGTGCCAGCGGACAGACCTGGGGATCGAACACTGAAGCTTTCTTT.

This clonotype was picked up many times. The CDR3 sequence is CASKAGQPVGTEAFF. The CDR3 bases are TGCGCCAGCAAAGCCGGACAGCCTGTGGGAACTGAAGCTTTCTTT. The chain couples TRBV5-1 to TRBJ1-1; a weak D match, TRBD1 (6 bases). Germline CDR1 SGHRS, CDR2 YFSETQ. V was trimmed by 6 bases and J by 5 bases, leaving 20 bases between them. The CDR3 extends over 15 amino acids.

The chain recombines TRBV19 with TRBJ2-5; D remains ambiguous. CDR3 length: 12 amino acids. CDR1 is LNHDA, CDR2 SQIVND, per germline (reference sequence). Trimming removed 0 bases from V and 5 bases from J, with 4 bases in between. CDR3 loop: CASSIDLETQYF. CDR3 nucleotide sequence: TGTGCCAGTAGTATAGATCTGGAGACCCAGTACTTC.

This clonotype has only a few counts. The J gene is TRBJ2-7, the V gene TRBV10-2; 7 nucleotides agree with TRBD1. The V gene end was trimmed by 6 bases and the J gene end by 9 bases; junction bases not matched to a gene: 8. This CDR3 comprises 12 residues. The germline gives CDR1 WSHSY, CDR2 SAAADI. The CDR3 coding sequence is TGCGCCAGCAGCGGTAGACAGGGCGTGCAGTACTTC. Translating it yields CASSGRQGVQYF.

The chain is built from TRBV4-1 and TRBJ2-1, with D unresolved. Germline CDR1 reads MGHRA; CDR2 reads YSYEKL. V lost 5 bases and J 0 bases, leaving 11 bases between the germline ends. The CDR3 extends over 15 amino acids. CDR3 sequence: CASSKQLSSYNEQFF. The CDR3 DNA reads as TGCGCCAGCAGCAAACAGTTAAGCTCCTACAATGAGCAGTTCTTC.

The chain carries TRBV6-1 and TRBJ1-2, with D possibly TRBD1 on 6 matching bases. The germline gives CDR1 MNHNS, CDR2 SASEGT. The CDR3 runs 15 residues. V lost 6 bases and J 2 bases, leaving 16 bases between the germline ends. The CDR3 DNA follows: TGTGCCAGCAGGGCTTCCGGGACACAGAACTATGGCTACACCTTC. Its protein is CASRASGTQNYGYTF.

This clonotype was counted a few times. The rearrangement uses TRBV7-8 and TRBJ1-3; D not resolved. The CDR3 covers 13 residues. Germline lookup yields CDR1 SGHVS and CDR2 FQNEAQ. Trimming removed 5 bases at V and 4 bases at J, with 9 bases between. The CDR3 DNA reads as TGTGCCAGCAGCCACCCGGGGGGAAACACCATATATTTT. Translated, it gives CASSHPGGNTIYF.

This clonotype turned up a few times. The rearrangement links TRBV20-1 to TRBJ1-2; D uncertain. V gave up 5 bases and J gave up 1 base, with 11 bases separating them. CDR1 and CDR2 (germline): DFQATT, SNEGSKA (reference sequence). The length of the CDR3 is 13 residues. The CDR3: CSAAKGINYGYTF. The CDR3 DNA follows: TGCAGTGCTGCAAAGGGAATTAACTATGGCTACACCTTC.

In this sample, this clonotype turned up many times. The chain combines TRBV27 with TRBJ1-2; the D gene is possibly TRBD1 (5 bases). Germline V gene sequence: CDR1 MNHEY, CDR2 SMNVEV (reference sequence). The CDR3 contains 13 residues. V was cut by 2 bases and J by 6 bases, with 10 bases left in between. As DNA, the CDR3 is TGTGCCAGCAGTTTAAATGCAGGGAATGGCTACACCTTC. This codes for CASSLNAGNGYTF.

This clonotype was recorded many times. The V call is TRBV5-6, the J call TRBJ1-5; no definite D call. V was cut by 3 bases and J by 7 bases, with 8 bases left in between. In germline, CDR1 is SGHDT, CDR2 YYEEEE. There are 12 residues in the CDR3. CDR3 residues: CASSSGYQPQHF. DNA of the CDR3: TGTGCCAGCAGCTCCGGATACCAGCCCCAGCATTTT.

As concerns this clonotype: This may stem from a read error, because a much larger clone lies one nucleotide away. This sequence joins TRBV19 and TRBJ1-1; D perhaps matches TRBD1 (5 bases). V lost 11 bases to trimming and J lost 4 bases, with 23 bases between them. The CDR3 length is 15 residues. Looked up from germline, CDR1 is LNHDA and CDR2 is SQIVND (reference sequence). Here the CDR3 reads CACQNRGGRITEAFF. DNA for the CDR3: TGTGCCTGCCAAAACCGGGGGGGGAGAATCACTGAAGCTTTCTTT.

This clonotype came up a few times. V usage is TRBV7-9 and J usage is TRBJ1-1; maybe TRBD1 (5 bases). This CDR3 is built from 13 residues. Trimming took off 4 bases at V and 11 bases at J, with 17 bases between the two ends. Germline V gene sequence: CDR1 SEHNR, CDR2 FQNEAQ (reference sequence). The CDR3 sequence: CASSSFTGEVAFF. The CDR3 DNA follows: TGTGCCAGCAGCTCGTTTACAGGAGAGGTGGCTTTCTTT. Together with reference TRBV7-9 and TRBJ1-1, the CDR3 gives the full variable domain: DTGVSQNPRHKITKRGQNVTFRCDPISEHNRLYWYRQTLGQGPEFLTYFQNEAQLEKSRLLSDRFSAERPKGSFSTLEIQRTEQGDSAMYLCASSSFTGEVAFFGQGTRLTVV.

V usage is TRBV30 and J usage is TRBJ1-1; maybe TRBD1 (5 bases). The CDR3 loop spans 13 amino acids. Germline CDR1 and CDR2: GTSNPN and SVGIG (reference sequence). Trimming shortened V by 2 bases and J by 7 bases, and 14 bases separated the two germline ends. The CDR3 DNA sequence: TGTGCCTGGAGTAGGGGTTATTCCAGTGAAGCTTTCTTT. Its protein is CAWSRGYSSEAFF.

In this sample, this clonotype turned up a few times. The chain recombines TRBV3-1 with TRBJ2-3; 9 bases agree with TRBD1. This CDR3 is built from 15 residues. The V gene end was trimmed by 1 base and the J gene end by 5 bases; junction bases not matched to a gene: 4. Germline V lookup: CDR1 LGHDT, CDR2 YNNKEL (reference sequence). CDR3: CASSQGDRAVDTQYF. The CDR3, as DNA: TGTGCCAGCAGCCAAGGGGACAGGGCTGTAGATACGCAGTATTTT.

This clonotype was seen at least ten times. The chain joins TRBV28 to TRBJ1-5; 10 nucleotides line up with TRBD1. V was pared by 11 bases and J by 0 bases, with 4 bases of the junction left unmatched. Germline V CDR1 and CDR2: MDHEN, SYDVKM. The CDR3 runs 14 residues. The CDR3 protein is CASRTGGSNQPQHF. DNA of the CDR3: TGTGCCTCACGGACAGGGGGTAGCAATCAGCCCCAGCATTTT.

This clonotype was counted ten times or more. The rearrangement joins TRBV3-1 to TRBJ2-7; D not resolved. This CDR3 is built from 14 residues. CDR1 and CDR2 from the germline V gene are LGHDT and YNNKEL (reference sequence). V was pared by 1 base and J by 1 base, with 8 bases between. The CDR3 bases are TGTGCCAGCAGCCAAGGGGGTGGTTCCTACGAGCAGTACTTC. As protein: CASSQGGGSYEQYF.

This clonotype showed up many times. The chain recombines TRBV19 with TRBJ1-1; tentative D call: TRBD1 (5 bases). V lost 5 bases to trimming and J lost 4 bases, with 14 bases between them. CDR1 is LNHDA and CDR2 is SQIVND in the germline V gene (reference sequence). There are 14 residues in the CDR3. Here the CDR3 DNA reads TGTGCCAGTAGTCTATGGGGGGGGGGCACTGAAGCTTTCTTT. It translates to CASSLWGGGTEAFF.

This clonotype was detected ten times or more. The chain has TRBV28 and TRBJ1-1, with TRBD1 identical over 8 bases. The V gene's germline CDR1 is MDHEN and CDR2 SYDVKM. This CDR3 spans 15 amino acids. Trimming took 2 bases from V and 7 from J; bases not matched to a gene: 9. CDR3 in DNA: TGTGCCAGCAGTTTAGAGGCGCAGGGGGCCAATGAAGCTTTCTTT. Residues: CASSLEAQGANEAFF.

This clonotype was counted at least ten times. The chain links TRBV20-1 to TRBJ1-1; D not certain. This CDR3 has 11 residues. The germline CDR1 and CDR2 sequences are DFQATT and SNEGSKA (reference sequence). V was shortened by 5 bases and J by 0 bases, with 4 bases between the two germline ends. The CDR3 DNA sequence: TGCAGTGCTCTGATGAACACTGAAGCTTTCTTT. It yields the protein CSALMNTEAFF.

In its sample, this clonotype was seen many times. The chain couples TRBV7-2 to TRBJ2-1; 12 bases are shared with TRBD2. V gave up 4 bases and J gave up 3 bases; unmatched junction bases: 7. From germline, CDR1 is SGHTA and CDR2 FQGNSA. The CDR3 length is 17 residues. CDR3 residues: CASSSRGGLAGYNEQFF. The DNA of the CDR3 is TGTGCCAGCAGCTCGAGGGGGGGACTAGCGGGCTACAATGAGCAGTTCTTC.

This clonotype was detected many times. V gene TRBV6-1 combines with J gene TRBJ1-2; TRBD1 matches at 7 bases. The CDR3 spans 13 residues. The trim removed 6 bases at V and 6 bases at J, leaving 7 bases unmatched. CDR1 is MNHNS, CDR2 SASEGT, per germline. The CDR3 here is CASRRTGTDGYTF. As DNA, the CDR3 is TGTGCCAGCAGAAGAACCGGGACAGATGGCTACACCTTC.

This clonotype was detected ten times or more. This chain joins TRBV6-1 and TRBJ2-2; 13 nucleotides line up with TRBD2. The CDR3 has 16 amino acids. The trim removed 7 bases at V and 2 bases at J, leaving 4 bases unmatched. From germline, CDR1 is MNHNS and CDR2 SASEGT. The CDR3 here is CASNSGLAGNTGELFF. The CDR3 coding sequence is TGTGCCAGCAACTCGGGACTAGCGGGAAACACCGGGGAGCTGTTTTTT.

This clonotype was observed at least ten times. The chain has TRBV2 and TRBJ1-5; D remains ambiguous. Trimming removed 2 bases at V and 10 bases at J, with 15 bases between. Looked up from germline, CDR1 is SNHLY and CDR2 is FYNNEI. The CDR3 contains 14 residues. The CDR3 DNA reads TGTGCCAGCAGTGAACAGGCGATGGTAGGACCCCAGCATTTT. Translating it yields CASSEQAMVGPQHF.

This clonotype was detected only a few times. V usage is TRBV27 and J usage is TRBJ2-4, with D possibly called TRBD1 or TRBD2 (5 bases each). From germline, CDR1 is MNHEY and CDR2 SMNVEV (reference sequence). The CDR3 is 16 residues long. V dropped 5 bases and J dropped 0 bases, with 14 bases sitting between them. The CDR3 spells CASSTGPPVAKNIQYF. Here the CDR3 DNA reads TGTGCCAGCAGTACGGGACCACCCGTAGCCAAAAACATTCAGTACTTC.

CDR3 sequence: CASSSQRKAGNTIYF. DNA for the CDR3: TGTGCCAGTAGTAGTCAGAGAAAAGCTGGAAACACCATATATTTT. V and J are TRBV19 and TRBJ1-3; D not resolved. V lost 4 bases, J lost 2 bases, and 12 bases lay in between. Germline-derived CDR1 and CDR2 are LNHDA and SQIVND (reference sequence). The CDR3 covers 15 residues.

This clonotype was observed many times. The J gene is TRBJ2-1, the V gene TRBV11-2; tentative D call: TRBD2 (6 bases). CDR1 and CDR2 from the germline V gene are SGHAT and FQNNGV. Trimming left V 3 bases short and J 1 base short, with 7 bases between. This CDR3 contains 14 residues. CDR3 protein: CASSFAGSYNEQFF. CDR3 nucleotides: TGTGCCAGCAGCTTTGCGGGGTCCTACAATGAGCAGTTCTTC.